This TCR beta chain was observed in a study of shared clonotypes between healthy human individuals. Regarding the study as a whole: With several donors compared, around 4.7% of naive CD4 clonotypes were shared.

The CDR3 numbers 15 amino acids, ends counted. Germline loops: CDR1 MNHEY, CDR2 SVGAGI. Only in-frame clones appear in the TCRdb table, and some are missing; sequencing was by immunoSEQ multiplex PCR. The profile shows roughly 2,500,000 clones, 90% to 95% of them singletons. Concerning this clone itself: The antigen remains undetermined. No DNA is shown, since the ends of the CDR3 on it are uncertain; the CDR3 is the one TCRdb lists.

The V call is TRBV6-5, the J call TRBJ1-1; the table assigns TRBD1, which was not confirmed against the DNA. The material sequenced was naive CD4+ T cells from PBMCs. The subset here: CD45RA+ positively selected. The TCR was taken from a man in his late teens or twenties in good health. Some clones in this sample may be carry-over from other donors' samples. The chain's CDR3 is CASSSSDSRNTEAFF.